This record looks at one TCR beta chain sequence and its context. This sample was taken from a study of T cell changes during pregnancy in multiple sclerosis. CDR3 length: 14 residues. Germline V gene sequence: CDR1 MNHNS, CDR2 SASEGT. Trimming at V came to 7 bases and at J to 3 bases, leaving 8 bases not matched to a gene. Using immunoSEQ multiplex PCR, the repertoire was profiled, and TCRdb retains in-frame clones only, with some absent. The table has 75,000 to 95,000 clones, around 89% seen once. Here the sequenced sample was peripheral blood, taken in the first trimester of pregnancy. The receptor comes from a female donor in good health, enrolled as a control in a pregnancy study. The chain links TRBV6-1 to TRBJ2-5; 7 bases match TRBD2. The CDR3 loop reads CASIGTGGEETQYF. CDR3 bases: TGTGCCAGCATTGGGACTGGGGGGGAAGAGACCCAGTACTTC.